This passage covers 32 T cell receptor beta chains from one sample sequenced in a study of prognosis after radiotherapy for stage I lung cancer. Template was genomic DNA; TCR beta CDR3 amplified in two multiplex PCR rounds. First-round PCR, the initial amplification, used primers specific to each TRBV and TRBJ gene. TCRdb reprocessed the multiplex PCR reads with MiXCR, giving one entry per CDR3 protein. In the table there are about 13,000 distinct CDR3 sequences, 40% to 55% of which are singletons. The input for sequencing was PBMCs, taken before or after stereotactic body radiation therapy (not recorded which). Every receptor here comes from a donor of 50 years or more with non-small cell lung cancer.

This clonotype was recorded at least ten times. The chain employs TRBV4-1 and TRBJ2-1, with D possibly being TRBD1 (6 bases). The V gene's germline CDR1 is MGHRA and CDR2 YSYEKL. V gave up 4 bases and J gave up 9 bases, with 10 bases separating them. The CDR3 contains 12 residues. CDR3 region: CASSPQGSEQFF. The CDR3 DNA reads as TGCGCCAGCAGCCCACAGGGAAGTGAGCAGTTCTTC.

The gene calls are TRBV6-5 and TRBJ2-7; D remains unclear. This CDR3 contains 16 residues. In germline, CDR1 is MNHEY, CDR2 SVGAGI. The V end lost 2 bases, the J end lost 13 bases, and 27 bases lay between the germline ends. CDR3 nucleotide sequence: TGTGCCAGCAGTTACGGGTTAGGTGGGAACACCTACGATCATTACTTC. It translates to CASSYGLGGNTYDHYF.

A remark on this clonotype: Only one base separates this from a far larger clonotype, so it likely reflects a read error. The chain is built from TRBV20-1 and TRBJ2-5; TRBD1 matches 8 bases. The J call is doubtful: the DNA matches TRBJ2-1 better. From germline, CDR1 is DFQATT and CDR2 SNEGSKA (reference sequence). The CDR3 consists of 14 residues. The CDR3, as DNA: TGCAGTGCTATAAGGACAGGGATGGAAAATGAGCAGTTCTTC. Protein sequence: CSAIRTGMENEQFF.

On this clonotype: Possible read error: a much larger clone is one base away. V is TRBV9 and J is TRBJ2-7; possible D gene TRBD2, 6 bases. The CDR3 sequence is 14 residues long. Per the germline V gene, CDR1 is SGDLS and CDR2 is YYNGEE. The V end was cut by 3 bases, the J end by 4 bases, with 14 bases between. This CDR3 reads CASSGGEDVYEQYF. The CDR3 nucleotides read TGTGCCAGCAGCGGGGGGGAGGACGTATACGAGCAGTACTTC.

This clonotype is medium-sized by share. This chain uses TRBV28 with TRBJ2-1, with TRBD2 identical over 8 bases. Trimming at V came to 6 bases and at J to 4 bases, leaving 5 bases not matched to a gene. CDR3 length: 14 amino acids. Germline V gives CDR1 MDHEN, CDR2 SYDVKM. CDR3 nucleotide sequence: TGTGCCAGCAGGGTTAGCGGGGATTACAATGAGCAGTTCTTC. Its protein product is CASRVSGDYNEQFF.

This clonotype occurred many times. The rearrangement uses TRBV19 and TRBJ2-3; TRBD2 matches 13 bases. This CDR3 has 20 amino acids. Per the germline V gene, CDR1 is LNHDA and CDR2 is SQIVND (reference sequence). The V gene end was trimmed by 5 bases and the J gene end by 3 bases; junction bases not matched to a gene: 17. The CDR3 nucleotides read TGTGCCAGTAGTCCCCTTTTGATGCCTCCGGGACTAGCGGGAACAGATACGCAGTATTTT. Translation gives CASSPLLMPPGLAGTDTQYF.

On this clonotype: The germline gene is not matched at one end of the junction; a read error may be the cause. The J gene is TRBJ2-5, the V gene TRBV5-1; TRBD1 matches at 9 bases. This CDR3 spans 15 amino acids. From germline, CDR1 is SGHRS and CDR2 YFSETQ. Here the CDR3 DNA reads TGCGCCTGCAGCTTGTTAGGGACAGGGCGAGAGACCCAGTACTTC. Protein product: CACSLLGTGRETQYF.

The table lists this clonotype with many counts. This sequence joins TRBV28 and TRBJ2-6; the D gene is possibly TRBD2 (6 bases). With 5 bases removed from V and 4 bases from J, the gap between germline ends came to 12 bases. Per the germline V gene, CDR1 is MDHEN and CDR2 is SYDVKM. The CDR3 has 15 amino acids. The CDR3 coding sequence is TGTGCCAGCAGTGCCCGACGGGGGGGGGCCAACGTCCTGACTTTC. The encoded protein is CASSARRGGANVLTF.

V is TRBV7-9 and J is TRBJ1-2; 7 bases are a match to TRBD1. The CDR3 extends over 13 amino acids. The trim removed 7 bases at V and 2 bases at J, leaving 4 bases unmatched. CDR1 and CDR2 from the germline V gene are SEHNR and FQNEAQ (reference sequence). The CDR3 bases are TGTGCCAGCACCATGGGACAGAACTATGGCTACACCTTC. Its translation is CASTMGQNYGYTF.

This clonotype was recorded once. The chain links TRBV6-8 to TRBJ2-6; 11 bases are a match to TRBD1. The CDR3 sequence is 14 residues long. Germline V gene data show CDR1 as MNHGY and CDR2 as SAAAGT. The DNA for the CDR3 is TGTGTCAGAAGTAAGACGGACAGGGGGCCCGTCCTGACTTTC. As protein: CVRSKTDRGPVLTF.

This clonotype counts as medium-sized. The chain is built from TRBV20-1 and TRBJ2-2; weak D call: TRBD1 (6 bases). Germline CDR1 is DFQATT and CDR2 is SNEGSKA (reference sequence). V was pared by 1 base and J by 3 bases, with 9 bases between. The CDR3 runs 14 residues. Written as DNA, the CDR3 is TGCAGTGCTAGAGGGGCAGGGGACACCGGGGAGCTGTTTTTT. This sequence encodes CSARGAGDTGELFF.

The genes are TRBV2 and TRBJ2-7; 10 nucleotides align to TRBD1. V dropped 8 bases and J dropped 2; count of bases not matched to a gene: 30. The length of the CDR3 is 22 residues. Germline V CDR1 and CDR2: SNHLY, FYNNEI. CDR3 coding DNA: TGTGCCAGCCTCCGAGACAGGGGGCAAATCGGGGAGCTGGTTGAGGGTCCCTACGAGCAGTACTTC. Its protein product is CASLRDRGQIGELVEGPYEQYF.

In this sample, this clonotype is medium-sized. The V call is TRBV5-1, the J call TRBJ2-7; D possibly corresponds to TRBD1 (6 bases). This CDR3 has 15 amino acids. CDR1 is SGHRS and CDR2 is YFSETQ in the germline V gene. Trimming took off 0 bases at V and 2 bases at J, with 12 bases between the two ends. The DNA for the CDR3 is TGCGCCAGCAGCTTGGATGGGACAAGGGCCTACGAGCAGTACTTC. This gives the protein CASSLDGTRAYEQYF.

Concerning this clonotype itself: A far larger clone is one base from this, pointing to a likely read error. Because the CDR3 is missing its conserved closing phenylalanine or tryptophan, this is likely a read error. This sequence joins TRBV7-8 and TRBJ1-5, with D perhaps matching TRBD1 (6 bases). V lost 8 bases and J lost 4, with 21 bases in between. CDR3 length: 16 residues. The germline gives CDR1 SGHVS, CDR2 FQNEAQ. For the CDR3, the DNA is TGTGCCAGCTCTCCTGGGGGGGCAAGATCAAATCAGCCCCAGCATTCT. This sequence encodes CASSPGGARSNQPQHS.

To note about this clonotype: This likely came from a read error, as a far larger clone is one base away. V and J are TRBV6-5 and TRBJ2-1; D remains unclear. CDR1 and CDR2 (germline): MNHEY, SVGAGI. The CDR3 runs to 12 residues. The V end was cut by 5 bases, the J end by 6 bases, with 8 bases between. The CDR3 reads CASSVIRNEQFF. The CDR3 nucleotides are TGTGCCAGCAGTGTTATACGCAATGAGCAGTTCTTC.

There are many counts of this clonotype. The rearrangement joins TRBV20-1 to TRBJ1-1, with 8 bases identical to TRBD1. The CDR3 is 13 residues long. Unmatched junction bases numbered 4, after V lost 1 base and J lost 6 bases. Germline values: CDR1 DFQATT, CDR2 SNEGSKA (reference sequence). The CDR3 bases are TGCAGTGCTAGAGGGACAGGGATTCCTGAAGCTTTCTTT. Protein sequence: CSARGTGIPEAFF.

This clonotype was counted ten times or more. The chain links TRBV4-1 to TRBJ2-7, with D unclear. There are 14 residues in the CDR3. Germline V gene data show CDR1 as MGHRA and CDR2 as YSYEKL. V dropped 0 bases and J dropped 3 bases, with 9 bases sitting between them. The CDR3 DNA reads TGCGCCAGCAGCCAAGAAATGATGGACTACGAGCAGTACTTC. It yields the protein CASSQEMMDYEQYF.

The chain combines TRBV3-1 with TRBJ2-1; 11 bases fit TRBD2. CDR1 and CDR2 (germline): LGHDT, YNNKEL (reference sequence). Trimming removed 5 bases from V and 4 bases from J; junction bases left unmatched: 1. The CDR3 loop spans 14 amino acids. CDR3 region: CASSGTSGYNEQFF. CDR3 DNA: TGTGCCAGCAGCGGGACTAGCGGATACAATGAGCAGTTCTTC.

This clonotype was observed at least ten times. V usage is TRBV19 and J usage is TRBJ2-7; D may be TRBD1 (6 bases). V lost 0 bases and J 2 bases, leaving 8 bases between the germline ends. Germline-derived CDR1 and CDR2 are LNHDA and SQIVND (reference sequence). This CDR3 has 14 amino acids. The CDR3 protein is CASSIDGTTYEQYF. CDR3 nucleotides: TGTGCCAGTAGTATAGATGGGACAACCTACGAGCAGTACTTC.

As concerns this clonotype: It is likely a read error: a sequence one base away is far more abundant. The chain couples TRBV7-2 to TRBJ1-1; a weak D match, TRBD1 (6 bases). The assigned J gene may be wrong: the sequence end matches TRBJ1-6 better. Germline V gives CDR1 SGHTA, CDR2 FQGNSA. The CDR3 runs to 14 residues. This chain's CDR3 is CASSRQDGVAALHF. Here the CDR3 DNA reads TGTGCCAGCAGCCGACAGGACGGCGTTGCGGCCCTCCACTTT.

This clonotype occurred a few times. The rearrangement links TRBV19 to TRBJ2-1, with D possibly being TRBD1 (6 bases). Germline assignment: CDR1 LNHDA and CDR2 SQIVND (reference sequence). The CDR3 runs to 15 residues. The V end was cut by 5 bases, the J end by 9 bases, with 20 bases between. The CDR3 DNA is TGTGCCAGTAGTGAAGGTGGACAGCGTCCGTTTGAGCAGTTCTTC. It yields the protein CASSEGGQRPFEQFF.

This clonotype is classed as medium-sized. The chain couples TRBV7-9 to TRBJ1-2; D is uncertain. With 5 bases removed from V and 5 bases from J, the gap between germline ends came to 12 bases. This CDR3 spans 13 amino acids. Germline CDR1 is SEHNR and CDR2 is FQNEAQ (reference sequence). Here the CDR3 DNA reads TGTGCCAGCAGCCCCCCCTCGGGTTATGGCTACACCTTC. Translating it yields CASSPPSGYGYTF.

The chain carries TRBV20-1 and TRBJ2-5; D uncertain. This CDR3 has 14 amino acids. Germline V gives CDR1 DFQATT, CDR2 SNEGSKA (reference sequence). Trimming cost V 0 bases and J 0 bases, with 8 bases left between them. The CDR3 protein is CSAREVVDQETQYF. CDR3 coding DNA: TGCAGTGCTAGAGAGGTTGTCGACCAAGAGACCCAGTACTTC.

For this clonotype: A far bigger clonotype differs at one base, so this is likely a read error. A read error is likely, as this CDR3 ends without the conserved phenylalanine or tryptophan. The chain's CDR3 is CASSLASGRFGEQYL. As DNA, the CDR3 is TGTGCCAGCAGCTTGGCTAGCGGGAGGTTCGGCGAGCAGTACTTA. The chain carries TRBV7-9 and TRBJ2-7; 11 positions match TRBD2. The germline gives CDR1 SEHNR, CDR2 FQNEAQ (reference sequence). This CDR3 is built from 15 residues. V lost 3 bases to trimming and J lost 6 bases; unmatched junction nucleotides: 7.

In regard to this clonotype: This likely stems from a read error, as it lies one base from a far larger clone. The chain couples TRBV7-8 to TRBJ2-5, with 9 bases matching TRBD1. The end of the DNA is better explained by TRBJ2-1, so the J call may be wrong. Germline assignment: CDR1 SGHVS and CDR2 FQNEAQ. This CDR3 has 16 residues. CDR3 amino acids: CASSSNDRGSYNDQFF. CDR3 in DNA: TGTGCCAGCAGCTCCAACGACAGGGGGTCTTACAATGATCAGTTCTTC.

This clonotype was observed a few times. This chain uses TRBV6-1 with TRBJ2-7; D gene ambiguous. This CDR3 has 13 amino acids. In germline, CDR1 is MNHNS, CDR2 SASEGT. V dropped 3 bases and J dropped 2 bases, with 8 bases sitting between them. This chain's CDR3 is CASSDGETYEQYF. CDR3 coding DNA: TGTGCCAGCAGTGATGGGGAAACCTACGAGCAGTACTTC.

To note about this clonotype: The CDR3 does not end in the conserved phenylalanine or tryptophan, so this is likely a read error. The DNA is left out, because the CDR3 cannot be placed on it with certainty; the CDR3 is given as TCRdb lists it. V gene TRBV6-2 or TRBV6-3 combines with J gene TRBJ2-3. Germline assignment: CDR1 MNHEY and CDR2 SVGEGT. Termini included, the CDR3 measures 18 amino acids. The CDR3 protein is CASSYNSPNRKSTDTEYL.

This chain connects TRBV7-2 to TRBJ2-1, with a possible D match to TRBD1 (5 bases). Germline V lookup: CDR1 SGHTA, CDR2 FQGNSA. Between the trimmed V and J ends, which lost 2 bases and 9 bases, there was a span of 8 bases. The CDR3 is 12 amino acids. CDR3 amino acids: CASSLYQGEQFF. The CDR3 nucleotides are TGTGCCAGCAGCTTATATCAGGGTGAGCAGTTCTTC.

On this clonotype itself: Possible read error: a much larger clone is one base away. The chain carries TRBV6-1 and TRBJ2-7; D gene ambiguous. V was shortened by 6 bases and J by 3 bases, with 15 bases between the two germline ends. This CDR3 spans 14 amino acids. Germline V gene lookup returns CDR1 MNHNS and CDR2 SASEGT. The CDR3 nucleotides are TGTGCCAGCAGGAACAGCGAGACCCTCTACGAGCAGTACTTC. This sequence encodes CASRNSETLYEQYF.

This clonotype was seen ten or more times. This chain connects TRBV28 to TRBJ1-2; the D is unclear. The CDR3 is made up of 11 amino acids. Germline V gene lookup returns CDR1 MDHEN and CDR2 SYDVKM. The V gene lost 7 bases and the J gene lost 1 base, with 4 bases spanning the gap. Here the CDR3 DNA reads TGTGCCAGCATCGGTAACTATGGCTACACCTTC. This encodes CASIGNYGYTF.

This chain links TRBV24-1 with TRBJ2-1, with 13 positions matching TRBD2. The CDR3 length is 19 residues. Unmatched junction bases numbered 5, after V lost 1 base and J lost 0 bases. Germline CDR1 is KGHDR and CDR2 is SFDVKD. The CDR3 DNA reads as TGTGCCACCAGTGATTTCCGGGGACTAGCGGGGAGCTCCTACAATGAGCAGTTCTTC. It specifies CATSDFRGLAGSSYNEQFF.

This clonotype is judged medium-sized. The chain employs TRBV28 and TRBJ2-6, with D possibly matching TRBD2 (7 bases). Germline lookup yields CDR1 MDHEN and CDR2 SYDVKM. Trimming cost V 5 bases and J 0 bases, with 17 bases left between them. The CDR3 totals 18 residues. CDR3 amino acids: CASSPREGGISGANVLTF. The CDR3 coding sequence is TGTGCCAGCAGTCCCCGAGAGGGGGGGATCTCTGGGGCCAACGTCCTGACTTTC.